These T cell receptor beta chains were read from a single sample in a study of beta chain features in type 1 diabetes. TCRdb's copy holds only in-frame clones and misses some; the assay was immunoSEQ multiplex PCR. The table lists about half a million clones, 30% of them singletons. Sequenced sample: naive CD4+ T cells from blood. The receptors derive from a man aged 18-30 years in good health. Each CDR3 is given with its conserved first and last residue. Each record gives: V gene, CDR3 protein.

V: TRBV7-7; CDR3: CASSMTGAKGDTQYF
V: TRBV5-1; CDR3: CASSLDSGRAGEQFF
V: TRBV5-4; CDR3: CASSREGHRTDTQYF
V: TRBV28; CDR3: CASSPVWGPGAFF
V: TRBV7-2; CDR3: CASSLVGSYNEQFF
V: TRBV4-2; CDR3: CASSDGLAGGGETQYF
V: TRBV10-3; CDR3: CAISGSTRGNTDTQYF
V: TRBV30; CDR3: CAWSPIGDTQYF
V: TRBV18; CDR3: CASSPGQGGTYEQYF
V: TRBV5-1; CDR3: CATSAQPNNEQFF
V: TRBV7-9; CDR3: CASSRSGSSYEQYF
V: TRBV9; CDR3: CASSVGGQGTYEQYF
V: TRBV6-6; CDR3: CASSYSTETQYF
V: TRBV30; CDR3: CAWRRGLVTSGRVSEQFF
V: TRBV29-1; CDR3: CSAHRTENYGYTF
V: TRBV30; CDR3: CAAGQSITEAFF
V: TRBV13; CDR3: CASSSSQGLAGGETQYF
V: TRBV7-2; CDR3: CASNQAAGAWETQYF